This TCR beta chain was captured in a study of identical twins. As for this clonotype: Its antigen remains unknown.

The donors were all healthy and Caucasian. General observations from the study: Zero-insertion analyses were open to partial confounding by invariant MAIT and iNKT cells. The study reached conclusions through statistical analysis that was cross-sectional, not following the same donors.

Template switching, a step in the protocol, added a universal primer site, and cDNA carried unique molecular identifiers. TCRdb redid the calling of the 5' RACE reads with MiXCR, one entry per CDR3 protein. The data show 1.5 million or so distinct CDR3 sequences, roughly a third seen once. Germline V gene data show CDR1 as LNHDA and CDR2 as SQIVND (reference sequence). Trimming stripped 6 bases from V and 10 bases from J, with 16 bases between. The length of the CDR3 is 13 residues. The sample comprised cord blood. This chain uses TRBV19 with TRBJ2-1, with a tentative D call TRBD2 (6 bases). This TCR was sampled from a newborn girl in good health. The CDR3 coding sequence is TGTGCCAGTAGATCGGGGGAGGCAGGAGAGCAGTTCTTC. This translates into CASRSGEAGEQFF.